The 14 T cell receptor beta chains given below trace back to one sample, sequenced in a study of cytomegalovirus exposure and HLA in healthy donors. Repertoires were generated with immunoSEQ multiplex PCR, while TCRdb's copy carries only in-frame clones and drops some. The sample yields some 290,000 clones, roughly 88% seen once. Material for sequencing was PBMCs. The receptor set was obtained from a man between 25 and 39 years old in good health and CMV-seronegative.

The chain is built from TRBV6-5 and TRBJ1-1, with D uncertain. The CDR3 extends over 13 amino acids. The germline V gene encodes CDR1 MNHEY and CDR2 SVGAGI. V was shortened by 6 bases and J by 0 bases, with 8 bases between the two germline ends. Written as DNA, the CDR3 is TGTGCCAGCAGGATCGGGTTGAACACTGAAGCTTTCTTT. Encoded protein: CASRIGLNTEAFF.

The chain has TRBV7-7 and TRBJ2-5; unclear D gene. The CDR3 length is 13 residues. Trimming stripped 5 bases from V and 7 bases from J, with 14 bases between. The V gene's germline CDR1 is SSHAT and CDR2 FNYEAQ (reference sequence). CDR3 sequence: CASSRDLVGTQYF. The CDR3, as DNA: TGTGCCAGCAGCCGCGATTTGGTCGGGACCCAGTACTTC.

The chain uses TRBV5-1 and TRBJ2-1; D is uncertain. The germline gives CDR1 SGHRS, CDR2 YFSETQ. The CDR3 length is 14 residues. V was trimmed by 0 bases and J by 4 bases, leaving 8 bases between them. This chain's CDR3 is CASSLGSLYNEQFF. The CDR3 DNA reads TGCGCCAGCAGCTTGGGGAGTTTATACAATGAGCAGTTCTTC.

The chain links TRBV19 to TRBJ2-1; 8 nucleotides agree with TRBD2. Per germline, CDR1 LNHDA and CDR2 SQIVND (reference sequence). The CDR3 covers 14 residues. V lost 4 bases and J lost 3; bases outside the gene matches: 2. In DNA, the CDR3 is TGTGCCAGTAGTAGTCGGGGGGGCTACAATGAGCAGTTCTTC. The encoded protein is CASSSRGGYNEQFF.

The J gene is TRBJ2-7, the V gene TRBV9; TRBD2 matches 12 bases. Germline V gives CDR1 SGDLS, CDR2 YYNGEE. V trimming: 4 bases; J trimming: 6 bases; junction bases outside the gene matches: 14. This CDR3 region has 17 residues. The CDR3 is CASSPRPPLAGGSEQYF. CDR3 DNA sequence: TGTGCCAGCAGCCCAAGGCCCCCACTAGCGGGGGGTAGCGAGCAGTACTTC.

J is TRBJ2-7 and V is TRBV9; a possible D gene is TRBD2 (6 bases). Germline assignment: CDR1 SGDLS and CDR2 YYNGEE. V was shortened by 4 bases and J by 4 bases, with 18 bases between the two germline ends. The CDR3 sequence is 15 residues long. In DNA, the CDR3 is TGTGCCAGCAGCCCCCAGGCGCAGGGAGGATACGAGCAGTACTTC. It specifies CASSPQAQGGYEQYF.

This chain links TRBV5-4 with TRBJ2-7; 9 bases align to TRBD1. In germline, CDR1 is SGHNT, CDR2 YYREEE (reference sequence). The CDR3 consists of 14 residues. Trimming at V came to 4 bases and at J to 5 bases, leaving 7 bases not matched to a gene. Written as DNA, the CDR3 is TGTGCCAGCAGCACGCGGGGACAGGGCCACGAGCAGTACTTC. Its protein is CASSTRGQGHEQYF.

The J gene is TRBJ1-1, the V gene TRBV10-1; D possibly corresponds to TRBD1 (6 bases). V was cut by 2 bases and J by 5 bases, with 12 bases left in between. The CDR3 covers 14 residues. Germline V gene sequence: CDR1 WNHNN, CDR2 SYGVQD (reference sequence). The CDR3: CASSETRGRTEAFF. The DNA of the CDR3 is TGCGCCAGCAGTGAGACCAGGGGTAGGACTGAAGCTTTCTTT.

V and J are TRBV27 and TRBJ1-1, with 7 bases aligning to TRBD1. The CDR3 totals 14 residues. With 0 bases clipped from V and 5 bases from J, the junction kept 3 bases outside the gene matches. CDR1 is MNHEY and CDR2 is SMNVEV in the germline V gene (reference sequence). CDR3 in DNA: TGTGCCAGCAGTTTATCGACAGGGAGGACTGAAGCTTTCTTT. Its protein product is CASSLSTGRTEAFF.

The rearrangement links TRBV9 to TRBJ1-1; no firm D call. The CDR3 sequence is 13 residues long. The germline CDR1 and CDR2 sequences are SGDLS and YYNGEE. V was clipped by 3 bases and J by 2 bases, with 8 bases between them. The CDR3 loop is CASSAGGNTEAFF. In nucleotides, the CDR3 is TGTGCCAGCAGCGCGGGAGGTAACACTGAAGCTTTCTTT. Drawing the rest from reference TRBV9 and TRBJ1-1, the complete variable domain is DSGVTQTPKHLITATGQRVTLRCSPRSGDLSVYWYQQSLDQGLQFLIQYYNGEERAKGNILERFSAQQFPDLHSELNLSSLELGDSALYFCASSAGGNTEAFFGQGTRLTVV.

The genes are TRBV18 and TRBJ1-2; 9 bases are a match to TRBD1. Germline V lookup: CDR1 KGHSH, CDR2 LQKENI. V shed 3 bases, J shed 10 bases, and the junction held 6 bases outside the gene matches. This CDR3 contains 13 residues. CDR3 sequence (DNA): TGTGCCAGCTCACCGCAGGGACAGGGCCTCTACACCTTC. This sequence encodes CASSPQGQGLYTF.

The rearrangement uses TRBV4-1 and TRBJ1-6; possible D gene TRBD1, 6 bases. V lost 0 bases, J lost 5 bases, and 11 bases lay in between. The germline V gene encodes CDR1 MGHRA and CDR2 YSYEKL. This CDR3 comprises 16 residues. In DNA, the CDR3 is TGCGCCAGCAGCCAAGATCCTCCAGGGGATAATTCACCCCTCCACTTT. It specifies CASSQDPPGDNSPLHF.

The chain is built from TRBV5-1 and TRBJ1-1; no clear D gene. V lost 4 bases, J lost 3 bases, and 10 bases lay in between. This CDR3 is built from 13 residues. CDR1 is SGHRS and CDR2 is YFSETQ in the germline V gene. In nucleotides, the CDR3 is TGCGCCAGCAGCATCACTACTGACACTGAAGCTTTCTTT. Protein sequence: CASSITTDTEAFF.

The chain joins TRBV5-5 to TRBJ1-2, with 7 bases matching TRBD1. The CDR3 runs 14 residues. V shed 4 bases and J 3 bases; nucleotides not matched to a gene: 6. Germline values: CDR1 SGHKS, CDR2 YYEKEE (reference sequence). CDR3 amino acids: CASSPGRGDYGYTF. In DNA form, the CDR3 reads TGTGCCAGCAGCCCAGGCAGGGGGGACTATGGCTACACCTTC.